A single T cell receptor (beta chain) is shown here with its context. Its specificity is not known. The source of the sample is a study of molecular identifiers for immune sequencing clone quantification. Study observations and caveats: Spiked Jurkat TCR RNA equivalent to one cell was reportedly detectable in around 980,000 naive cells.

The bulk TCR libraries were made with methods described before and with listed TCR primers. TCRdb re-called the PCR reads with MiXCR, one entry per CDR3 protein. The sample carries under 650,000 distinct CDR3 sequences, just under 20% recorded once. Per germline, CDR1 LNHDA and CDR2 SQIVND (reference sequence). The CDR3 loop spans 16 amino acids. V was clipped by 2 bases and J by 0 bases, with 13 bases between them. The clonotype was recovered from a human donor in good health. Some libraries in this study had Jurkat cell RNA spiked in. The chain links TRBV19 to TRBJ1-1; D is perhaps TRBD1 (6 bases). The sample comprised naive CD8+ T cells from blood, with Jurkat cell RNA spiked in. Described subset: FACS-sorted CD8+CD4-CCR7+CD45RA+ naive T cells. The DNA for the CDR3 is TGTGCCAGTAGTATACCCGGACAGCTAATGAACACTGAAGCTTTCTTT. Protein: CASSIPGQLMNTEAFF.